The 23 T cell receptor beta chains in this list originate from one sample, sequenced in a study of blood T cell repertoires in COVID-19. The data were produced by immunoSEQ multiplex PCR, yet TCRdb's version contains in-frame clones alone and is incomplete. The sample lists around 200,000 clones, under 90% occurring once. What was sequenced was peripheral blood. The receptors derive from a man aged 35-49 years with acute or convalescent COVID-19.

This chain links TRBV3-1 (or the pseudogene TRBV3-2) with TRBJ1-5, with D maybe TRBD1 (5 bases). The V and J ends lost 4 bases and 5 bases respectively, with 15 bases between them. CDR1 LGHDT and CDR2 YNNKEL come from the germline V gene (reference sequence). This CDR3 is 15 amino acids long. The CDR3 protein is CASSPAGWRDQPQHF. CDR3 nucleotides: TGTGCCAGCAGCCCCGCAGGGTGGAGGGATCAGCCCCAGCATTTT.

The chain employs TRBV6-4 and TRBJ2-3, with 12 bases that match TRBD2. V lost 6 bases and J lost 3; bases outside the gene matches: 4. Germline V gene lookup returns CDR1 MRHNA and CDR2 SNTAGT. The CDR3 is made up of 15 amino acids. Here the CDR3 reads CASSNLAGGTDTQYF. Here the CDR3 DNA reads TGTGCCAGCAGCAACCTAGCGGGGGGGACAGATACGCAGTATTTT.

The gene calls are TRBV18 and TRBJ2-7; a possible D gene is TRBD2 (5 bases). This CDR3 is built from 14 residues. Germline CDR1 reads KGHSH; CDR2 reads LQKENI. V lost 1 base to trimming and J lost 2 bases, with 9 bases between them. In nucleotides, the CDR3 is TGTGCCAGCTCACCACGAGGGCCGGCCTACGAGCAGTACTTC. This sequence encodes CASSPRGPAYEQYF.

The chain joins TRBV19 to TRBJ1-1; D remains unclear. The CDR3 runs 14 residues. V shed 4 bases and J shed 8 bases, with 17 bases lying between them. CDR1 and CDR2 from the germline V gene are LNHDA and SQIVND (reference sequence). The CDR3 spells CASSKIFAGREAFF. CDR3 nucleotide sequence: TGTGCCAGTAGTAAGATCTTTGCGGGCCGGGAAGCTTTCTTT.

The CDR3 sequence: CASRPRLSGGARSYNEQFF. Written as DNA, the CDR3 is TGTGCCAGCAGACCGAGACTGAGCGGGGGGGCCCGCTCCTACAATGAGCAGTTCTTC. The rearrangement joins TRBV7-8 to TRBJ2-1; TRBD2 matches at 10 bases. There are 19 residues in the CDR3. Germline V gene sequence: CDR1 SGHVS, CDR2 FQNEAQ. J gave up 0 bases and V 6 bases, and 14 bases lay outside the gene matches.

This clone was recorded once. CDR3 nucleotide sequence: TGTGCCAGCAGCTCTCTTACGACAGAAGCTAACTATGGCTACACCTTC. Amino acid sequence: CASSSLTTEANYGYTF. The chain links TRBV7-6 to TRBJ1-2, with D perhaps TRBD1 (5 bases). The length of the CDR3 is 16 residues. Trimming shortened V by 4 bases and J by 0 bases, and 15 bases separated the two germline ends. Germline CDR1 SGHVS, CDR2 FNYEAQ.

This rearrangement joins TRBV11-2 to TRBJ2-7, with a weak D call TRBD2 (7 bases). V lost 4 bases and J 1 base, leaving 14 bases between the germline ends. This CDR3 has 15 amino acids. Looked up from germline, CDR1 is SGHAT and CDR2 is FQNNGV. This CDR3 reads CASSYGGGGSYEQYF. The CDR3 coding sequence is TGTGCCAGCAGCTATGGGGGCGGGGGTTCCTACGAGCAGTACTTC.

The DNA of the CDR3 is TGTGCCAGCAGTGTGAGTCGACAGGGCTCTGGAAACACCATATATTTT. This gives the protein CASSVSRQGSGNTIYF. The V gene is TRBV6-1, the J gene TRBJ1-3, with TRBD1 identical over 7 bases. The J segment lost 0 bases and the V segment lost 4 bases, leaving 6 bases of the junction unmatched. This CDR3 has 16 residues. Germline CDR1 is MNHNS and CDR2 is SASEGT.

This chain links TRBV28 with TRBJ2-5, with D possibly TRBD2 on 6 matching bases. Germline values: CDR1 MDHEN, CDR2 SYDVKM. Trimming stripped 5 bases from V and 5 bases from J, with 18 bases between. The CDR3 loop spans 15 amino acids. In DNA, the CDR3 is TGTGCCAGCAGTGTACCGACGTGGAGCGGGGAGACCCAGTACTTC. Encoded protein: CASSVPTWSGETQYF.

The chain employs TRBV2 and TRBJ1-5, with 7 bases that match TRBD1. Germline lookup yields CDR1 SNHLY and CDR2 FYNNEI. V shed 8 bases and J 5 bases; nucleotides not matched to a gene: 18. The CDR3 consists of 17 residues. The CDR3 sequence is CASGRLGGAWGDQPQHF. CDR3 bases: TGTGCCAGCGGCCGATTAGGGGGCGCTTGGGGGGATCAGCCCCAGCATTTT.

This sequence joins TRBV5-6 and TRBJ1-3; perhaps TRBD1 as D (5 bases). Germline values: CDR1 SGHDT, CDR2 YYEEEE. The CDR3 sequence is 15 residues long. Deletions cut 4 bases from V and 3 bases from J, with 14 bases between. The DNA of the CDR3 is TGTGCCAGCAGCCGAATGACAGATGATGGAAACACCATATATTTT. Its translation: CASSRMTDDGNTIYF.

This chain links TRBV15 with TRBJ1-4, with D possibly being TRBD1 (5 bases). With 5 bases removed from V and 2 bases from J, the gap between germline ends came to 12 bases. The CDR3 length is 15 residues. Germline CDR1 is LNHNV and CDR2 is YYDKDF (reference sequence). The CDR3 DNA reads TGTGCCACCAGCCCATCGCCAGGGACTAATGAAAAACTGTTTTTT. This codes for CATSPSPGTNEKLFF.

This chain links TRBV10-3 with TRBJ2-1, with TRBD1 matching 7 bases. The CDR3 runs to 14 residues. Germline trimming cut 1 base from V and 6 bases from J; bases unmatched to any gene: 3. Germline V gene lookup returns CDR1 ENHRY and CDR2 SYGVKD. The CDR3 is CAISELTGVNEQFF. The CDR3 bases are TGTGCCATCAGTGAGTTAACAGGGGTCAATGAGCAGTTCTTC.

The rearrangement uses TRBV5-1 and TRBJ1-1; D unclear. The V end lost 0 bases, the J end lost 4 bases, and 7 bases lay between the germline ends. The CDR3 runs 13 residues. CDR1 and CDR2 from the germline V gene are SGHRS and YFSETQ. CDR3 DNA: TGCGCCAGCAGCTTGGTGGTCGGCACTGAAGCTTTCTTT. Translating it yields CASSLVVGTEAFF.

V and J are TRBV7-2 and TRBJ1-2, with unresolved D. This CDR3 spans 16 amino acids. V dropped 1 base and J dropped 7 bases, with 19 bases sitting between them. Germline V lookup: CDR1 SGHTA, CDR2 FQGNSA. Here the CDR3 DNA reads TGTGCCAGCAGCTTAGTCGGTTCGGGCGGGTTTGTTGGCTACACCTTC. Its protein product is CASSLVGSGGFVGYTF.

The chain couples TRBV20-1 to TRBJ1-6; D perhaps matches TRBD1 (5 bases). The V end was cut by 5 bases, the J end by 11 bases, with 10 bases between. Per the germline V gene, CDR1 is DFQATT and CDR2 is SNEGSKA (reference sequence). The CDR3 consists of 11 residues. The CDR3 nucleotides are TGCAGTGCTGTACAGGTGCCACCCCTCCACTTT. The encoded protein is CSAVQVPPLHF.

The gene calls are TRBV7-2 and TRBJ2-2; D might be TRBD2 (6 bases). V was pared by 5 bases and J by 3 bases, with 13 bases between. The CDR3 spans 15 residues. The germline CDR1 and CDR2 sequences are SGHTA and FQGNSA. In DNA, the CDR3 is TGTGCCAGCAGCACCGCCGGGAGCTACACCGGGGAGCTGTTTTTT. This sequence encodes CASSTAGSYTGELFF.

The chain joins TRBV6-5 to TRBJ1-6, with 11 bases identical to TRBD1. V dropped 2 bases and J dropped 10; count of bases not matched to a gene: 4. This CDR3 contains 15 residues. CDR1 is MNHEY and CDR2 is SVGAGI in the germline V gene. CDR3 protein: CASSYEGQGESPLHF. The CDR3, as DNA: TGTGCCAGCAGTTACGAGGGACAGGGGGAGTCACCCCTCCACTTT.

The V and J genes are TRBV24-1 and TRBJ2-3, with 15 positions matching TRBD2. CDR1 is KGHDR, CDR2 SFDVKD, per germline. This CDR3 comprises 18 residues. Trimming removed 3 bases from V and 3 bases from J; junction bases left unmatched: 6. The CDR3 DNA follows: TGTGCCACCAGTGATGGGGGACTAGCGGGGGGTATGACAGATACGCAGTATTTT. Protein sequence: CATSDGGLAGGMTDTQYF.

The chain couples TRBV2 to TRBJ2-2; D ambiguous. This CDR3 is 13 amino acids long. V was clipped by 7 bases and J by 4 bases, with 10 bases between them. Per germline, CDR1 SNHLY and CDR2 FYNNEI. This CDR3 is CASTVSGTGELFF. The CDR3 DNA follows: TGTGCCAGCACAGTGTCGGGCACCGGGGAGCTGTTTTTT. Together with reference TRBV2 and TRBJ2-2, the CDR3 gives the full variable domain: EPEVTQTPSHQVTQMGQEVILRCVPISNHLYFYWYRQILGQKVEFLVSFYNNEISEKSEIFDDQFSVERPDGSNFTLKIRSTKLEDSAMYFCASTVSGTGELFFGEGSRLTVL.

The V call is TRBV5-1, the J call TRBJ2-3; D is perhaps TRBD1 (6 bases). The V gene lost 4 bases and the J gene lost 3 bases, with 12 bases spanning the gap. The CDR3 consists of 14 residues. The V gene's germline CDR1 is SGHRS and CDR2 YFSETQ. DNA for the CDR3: TGCGCCAGCAGCGGACAGCAGAGGACAGATACGCAGTATTTT. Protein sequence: CASSGQQRTDTQYF. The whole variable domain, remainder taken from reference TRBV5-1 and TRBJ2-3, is KAGVTQTPRYLIKTRGQQVTLSCSPISGHRSVSWYQQTPGQGLQFLFEYFSETQRNKGNFPGRFSGRQFSNSRSEMNVSTLELGDSALYLCASSGQQRTDTQYFGPGTRLTVL.

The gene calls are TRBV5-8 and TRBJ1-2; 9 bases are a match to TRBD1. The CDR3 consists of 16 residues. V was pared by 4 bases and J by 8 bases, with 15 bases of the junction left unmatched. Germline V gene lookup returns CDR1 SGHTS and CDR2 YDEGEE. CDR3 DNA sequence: TGTGCCAGCAGCCTGTGGAGAACAGGGGGCCTGGAGGGCTACACCTTC. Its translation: CASSLWRTGGLEGYTF.

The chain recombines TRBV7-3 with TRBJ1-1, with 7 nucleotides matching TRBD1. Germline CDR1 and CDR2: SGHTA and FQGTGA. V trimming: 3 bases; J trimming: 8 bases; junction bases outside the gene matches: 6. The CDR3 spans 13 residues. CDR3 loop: CASSFRPGQEAFF. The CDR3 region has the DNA TGTGCCAGCAGCTTCCGTCCGGGACAGGAAGCTTTCTTT.